This T cell receptor beta chain was captured by sequencing in a study of blood T cell repertoires in COVID-19. Study-wide context: Samples of COVID-19 (acute and convalescent) were obtained from the United States, Italy and Spain. PBMCs, B-cell-depleted T cells, or T cells were the source of the cDNA or gDNA that made up the material.

Germline CDR1 MNHNY, CDR2 SVGAGI (reference sequence). The CDR3 contains 16 residues. With V trimmed by 2 bases and J by 4 bases, 11 bases remained unmatched. Original processing methods: Amplifying reference gene primers gave estimates of nucleated cell counts. Profiled with immunoSEQ multiplex PCR; TCRdb holds only in-frame clones, not every one. V and J calls and clone size are copied from that table; D and trimming were computed from the DNA. The table includes fewer than 450,000 clones, around 86% detected once. J is TRBJ2-7 and V is TRBV6-6; 7 bases fit TRBD2. This receptor was taken from a woman between 50 and 59 years old with COVID-19, enrolled during active disease. The sample comprised peripheral blood. CDR3 loop: CASSYGYTAGAYEQYF. CDR3 DNA sequence: TGTGCCAGCAGTTACGGATATACGGCGGGAGCGTACGAGCAGTACTTC.